The rows below give T cell receptor beta chains drawn from one sample of a study of Graves' ophthalmopathy and Graves' hyperthyroidism. TCRdb reprocessed the multiplex PCR reads with MiXCR, giving one entry per CDR3 protein. This sample yields roughly 610,000 distinct CDR3 sequences, of which approximately 22% are seen a single time; around 6.5% belongs to the top ten. Sequenced material: peripheral blood. The origin of the receptors is a woman aged 18-29 years with stable Graves' hyperthyroidism. Some clones in this sample may be carry-over from other donors' samples. CDR3s include the opening cysteine and the closing phenylalanine or tryptophan. D genes are given only for firm matches. The size of a clone is reported for some rows only, either as once, few or many, or as a class for expanded clones.

j_gene: TRBJ2-5
d_gene: TRBD2
v_gene: TRBV6-5
abundance: many
CDR3nt: TGTGCCAGCAGCCCCCGAGTAACTAGCGGGAGTGAGACCCAGTACTTC
CDR3aa: CASSPRVTSGSETQYF

j_gene: TRBJ2-5
d_gene: -
v_gene: TRBV11-3
abundance: -
CDR3nt: TGTGCCAGCAGCCGAACATTCGATGACAGTCGCGAGACCCAGTACTTC
CDR3aa: CASSRTFDDSRETQYF

j_gene: TRBJ1-1
d_gene: -
v_gene: TRBV6-5
abundance: many
CDR3nt: TGTGCCAGCAGTTACTCCCGGCGAGGCAGCACTGAAGCTTTCTTT
CDR3aa: CASSYSRRGSTEAFF

j_gene: TRBJ1-2
d_gene: TRBD1
v_gene: TRBV12-3/TRBV12-4
abundance: many
CDR3nt: TGTGCCAGCAGTTCCGGGACAGGGCCGTATGGCTACACCTTC
CDR3aa: CASSSGTGPYGYTF

j_gene: TRBJ1-1
d_gene: TRBD1
v_gene: TRBV6-2/TRBV6-3
abundance: -
CDR3nt: TGTGCCAGCAGTTACTTGAGGGGGCGTGAGGAGAATGAAGCTTTCTTT
CDR3aa: CASSYLRGREENEAFF

j_gene: TRBJ2-5
d_gene: TRBD2
v_gene: TRBV11-1
abundance: many
CDR3nt: TGTGCCAGCAGCGCCCCAGCGGAACTAGCGGGCGAAGAGACCCAGTACTTC
CDR3aa: CASSAPAELAGEETQYF

j_gene: TRBJ2-5
d_gene: -
v_gene: TRBV10-3
abundance: -
CDR3nt: TGTGCCATCAGTGCCACTAGGAACCAAGAGACCCAGTACTTC
CDR3aa: CAISATRNQETQYF

j_gene: TRBJ1-1
d_gene: -
v_gene: TRBV19
abundance: many
CDR3nt: TGTGCCAGTAGTATGCTGGATCAAATCGGGGCTTTCTTT
CDR3aa: CASSMLDQIGAFF

j_gene: TRBJ2-5
d_gene: TRBD2
v_gene: TRBV6-2/TRBV6-3
abundance: -
CDR3nt: TGTGCCGGAGGGTACCTAGCGGAAGAGACCCAGTACTTC
CDR3aa: CAGGYLAEETQYF

j_gene: TRBJ2-2
d_gene: -
v_gene: TRBV30
abundance: many
CDR3nt: TGTGCCTGGACCCGGGGATACACCGGGGAGCTGTTTTTT
CDR3aa: CAWTRGYTGELFF

j_gene: TRBJ2-2
d_gene: -
v_gene: TRBV6-5
abundance: many
CDR3nt: TGTGCCAGCAGATCCGACACGCGGAACACCGGGGAGCTGTTTTTT
CDR3aa: CASRSDTRNTGELFF

j_gene: TRBJ2-7
d_gene: -
v_gene: TRBV5-1
abundance: -
CDR3nt: TGCGCCAGCAGCTGGACCGGTATCACCTACGAGCAGTACTTC
CDR3aa: CASSWTGITYEQYF

j_gene: TRBJ2-5
d_gene: -
v_gene: TRBV6-1
abundance: many
CDR3nt: TGTGCCAGCAGTGAGGCTAGCGAGACCCAGTACTTC
CDR3aa: CASSEASETQYF

j_gene: TRBJ1-3
d_gene: -
v_gene: TRBV6-1
abundance: many
CDR3nt: TGTGCCAGCAGTGAAGCGGGGGGCCTAAACACCATATATTTT
CDR3aa: CASSEAGGLNTIYF

j_gene: TRBJ1-2
d_gene: TRBD1
v_gene: TRBV27
abundance: many
CDR3nt: TGTGCCAGCAGTTTAGGCCACGGGACAGGGGACTATGGCTACACCTTC
CDR3aa: CASSLGHGTGDYGYTF

j_gene: TRBJ2-5
d_gene: -
v_gene: TRBV6-1
abundance: -
CDR3nt: TGTGCCAGCATGGTCGGTAGTTCTCAAGAGACCCAGTACTTC
CDR3aa: CASMVGSSQETQYF

j_gene: TRBJ2-5
d_gene: -
v_gene: TRBV4-1
abundance: few
CDR3nt: TGCGCCAGCAGCCAAGACCTCCGAATCGGGGAGACCCAGTACTTC
CDR3aa: CASSQDLRIGETQYF

j_gene: TRBJ2-7
d_gene: -
v_gene: TRBV7-9
abundance: few
CDR3nt: TGTGCCAGCAGCTTATTTATAGACAACTACGAGCAGTACTTC
CDR3aa: CASSLFIDNYEQYF

j_gene: TRBJ2-7
d_gene: -
v_gene: TRBV12-3/TRBV12-4
abundance: many
CDR3nt: TGTGCCAGCAGTGAACGGTCACCGAGATCCTACGAGCAGTACTTC
CDR3aa: CASSERSPRSYEQYF

j_gene: TRBJ2-7
d_gene: TRBD1
v_gene: TRBV12-3/TRBV12-4
abundance: -
CDR3nt: TGTGCCAGCACCCTCCGGGACAGGAGTTCCTACGAGCAGTACTTC
CDR3aa: CASTLRDRSSYEQYF

j_gene: TRBJ1-1
d_gene: TRBD1
v_gene: TRBV5-1
abundance: many
CDR3nt: TGCGCCAGCAGGTCGGGACAGGGGGAAGGTGAAGCTTTCTTT
CDR3aa: CASRSGQGEGEAFF

j_gene: TRBJ2-7
d_gene: TRBD2
v_gene: TRBV20-1
abundance: many
CDR3nt: TGCAGTGCTAGATCTCGACTAGCGGGAGGTCCCCCGTCCTACGAGCAGTACTTC
CDR3aa: CSARSRLAGGPPSYEQYF

j_gene: TRBJ2-4
d_gene: TRBD2
v_gene: TRBV7-3
abundance: -
CDR3nt: TGTGCCAGCAGCCCAGGACTAGCGGGAACGAAAGCCAAAAACATTCAGTACTTC
CDR3aa: CASSPGLAGTKAKNIQYF

j_gene: TRBJ1-1
d_gene: TRBD1
v_gene: TRBV29-1
abundance: many
CDR3nt: TGCAGCGTTGGAACCGGGACAGGGACACCTGAAGCTTTCTTT
CDR3aa: CSVGTGTGTPEAFF

j_gene: TRBJ2-5
d_gene: -
v_gene: TRBV7-9
abundance: -
CDR3nt: TGTGCCAGCATCGATTCGGACCGACCAGGGACCCAGTACTTC
CDR3aa: CASIDSDRPGTQYF

j_gene: TRBJ2-7
d_gene: -
v_gene: TRBV19
abundance: few
CDR3nt: TGTGCCAGTAGTATTCGTCAAGGAAACTACGAGCAGTACTTC
CDR3aa: CASSIRQGNYEQYF

j_gene: TRBJ1-3
d_gene: -
v_gene: TRBV2
abundance: few
CDR3nt: TGTGCCAGTACGATAGGGTTCGGAAACACCATATATTTT
CDR3aa: CASTIGFGNTIYF

j_gene: TRBJ2-5
d_gene: -
v_gene: TRBV7-9
abundance: many
CDR3nt: TGTGCCAGCAGCGGGGTATCTAGAGAGACCCAGTACTTC
CDR3aa: CASSGVSRETQYF

j_gene: TRBJ1-2
d_gene: TRBD1
v_gene: TRBV20-1
abundance: many
CDR3nt: TGCAGTGCTGAGACAGGGAGTTGGTATGGCTACACCTTC
CDR3aa: CSAETGSWYGYTF

j_gene: TRBJ1-1
d_gene: -
v_gene: TRBV4-2
abundance: many
CDR3nt: TGTGCCAGCAGCCAAGGAGGGGCGCGGGGACGCACTGAAGCTTTCTTT
CDR3aa: CASSQGGARGRTEAFF

j_gene: TRBJ1-3
d_gene: -
v_gene: TRBV20-1
abundance: many
CDR3nt: TGCAGTGCTAGAAACAGGGACTCTGGAAACACCATATATTTT
CDR3aa: CSARNRDSGNTIYF

j_gene: TRBJ1-2
d_gene: -
v_gene: TRBV20-1
abundance: many
CDR3nt: TGCAGTGCTAGAGATCATGGGGCTAACTATGGCTACACCTTC
CDR3aa: CSARDHGANYGYTF

j_gene: TRBJ2-2
d_gene: TRBD1
v_gene: TRBV28
abundance: many
CDR3nt: TGTGCCAGCAGTTTTTACCCCACAGGGGGGCTTGTCACCGGGGAGCTGTTTTTT
CDR3aa: CASSFYPTGGLVTGELFF

j_gene: TRBJ2-5
d_gene: TRBD2
v_gene: TRBV12-3/TRBV12-4
abundance: many
CDR3nt: TGTGCCAGCAGTCCCCCTGCGGGGGGGCTGAAGGAGACCCAGTACTTC
CDR3aa: CASSPPAGGLKETQYF

j_gene: TRBJ1-5
d_gene: -
v_gene: TRBV5-1
abundance: many
CDR3nt: TGCGCCAGCAGCTTGGCAGGCAACCATCAGCCCCAGCATTTT
CDR3aa: CASSLAGNHQPQHF

j_gene: TRBJ1-5
d_gene: -
v_gene: TRBV5-8
abundance: -
CDR3nt: TGTGCCAGCAGCTTCCGCCCGGGAAATCAGCCCCAGCATTTT
CDR3aa: CASSFRPGNQPQHF

j_gene: TRBJ2-7
d_gene: -
v_gene: TRBV20-1
abundance: many
CDR3nt: TGCAGTGCCCATAGTTCTCAGAATTACGAGCAGTACTTC
CDR3aa: CSAHSSQNYEQYF

j_gene: TRBJ2-7
d_gene: TRBD2
v_gene: TRBV12-3/TRBV12-4
abundance: -
CDR3nt: TGTGCCAGCAGCCCCTTGAGCGGGGGGGCCTCAGGCGAGCAGTACTTC
CDR3aa: CASSPLSGGASGEQYF

j_gene: TRBJ1-5
d_gene: -
v_gene: TRBV19
abundance: many
CDR3nt: TGTGCCAGTAGCCTCTACATGAATAGCAATCAGCCCCAGCATTTT
CDR3aa: CASSLYMNSNQPQHF

j_gene: TRBJ2-2
d_gene: -
v_gene: TRBV20-1
abundance: many
CDR3nt: TGCAGTGCTAACACAGGCTCGAACACCGGGGAGCTGTTTTTT
CDR3aa: CSANTGSNTGELFF

j_gene: TRBJ2-5
d_gene: TRBD1
v_gene: TRBV20-1
abundance: many
CDR3nt: TGCAGTACCAAGGGGACAGAGTACCAAGAGACCCAGTACTTC
CDR3aa: CSTKGTEYQETQYF

j_gene: TRBJ1-5
d_gene: -
v_gene: TRBV7-8
abundance: -
CDR3nt: TGTGCCAGCAGCGTGACGGGGGCGGTGGGGCCCCAGCATTTT
CDR3aa: CASSVTGAVGPQHF

j_gene: TRBJ1-1
d_gene: -
v_gene: TRBV3-1
abundance: few
CDR3nt: TGTGCCAGCAGCCACATAGGGGAGACTGAAGCTTTCTTT
CDR3aa: CASSHIGETEAFF

j_gene: TRBJ2-7
d_gene: -
v_gene: TRBV20-1
abundance: many
CDR3nt: TGCAGTGCTGGTGTAGGGGCAGGGACCTACGAGCAGTACTTC
CDR3aa: CSAGVGAGTYEQYF

j_gene: TRBJ2-2
d_gene: -
v_gene: TRBV6-2/TRBV6-3
abundance: many
CDR3nt: TGTGCCACCGAGGGTGGGGACGCGAACACCGGGGAGCTGTTTTTT
CDR3aa: CATEGGDANTGELFF